This T cell receptor beta chain appears in the sequencing data of a study of T cell responses to AZD1222 COVID-19 vaccine. Regarding the study as a whole: Regions left unmutated in variants are reportedly the target of nearly half of spike-specific TCRs. Without day 14 samples, only post-peak T cell repertoires were studied. The donor cohort was predominantly white British with a female majority, and clonal diversity may have been underestimated.

This CDR3 region has 15 residues. The germline V gene has CDR1 SGHVS and CDR2 FQNEAQ. V lost 1 base and J lost 5, with 14 bases in between. Second-dose recipients at about 4 or about 12 weeks were treated as one pooled group. Comments on this clone: The antigen remains undetermined.

The repertoire was sequenced with immunoSEQ multiplex PCR; TCRdb's copy has only in-frame clones and lacks some. This table has roughly 120,000 clones, 88% appearing once. This sequence was found in an adult who received the AZD1222 COVID-19 vaccine. V usage is TRBV7-8 and J usage is TRBJ1-1; D may be TRBD1 (5 bases). Specimen: peripheral blood, collected 28 days after the second AZD1222 dose. CDR3 residues: CASSLVGEIRTEAFF. The CDR3 DNA reads TGTGCCAGCAGCTTAGTAGGGGAAATACGGACTGAAGCTTTCTTT.